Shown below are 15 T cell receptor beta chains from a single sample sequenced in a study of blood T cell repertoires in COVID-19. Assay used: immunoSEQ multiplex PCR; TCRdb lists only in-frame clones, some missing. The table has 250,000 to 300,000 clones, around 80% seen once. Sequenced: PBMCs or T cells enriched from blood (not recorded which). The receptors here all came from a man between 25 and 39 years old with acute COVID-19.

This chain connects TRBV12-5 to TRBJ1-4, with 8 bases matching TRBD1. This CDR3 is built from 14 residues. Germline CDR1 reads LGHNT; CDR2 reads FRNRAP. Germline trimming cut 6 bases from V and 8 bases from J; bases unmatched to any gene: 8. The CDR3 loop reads CASGTGQVGEKLFF. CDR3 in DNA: TGTGCTAGTGGCACGGGACAGGTGGGGGAAAAACTGTTTTTT.

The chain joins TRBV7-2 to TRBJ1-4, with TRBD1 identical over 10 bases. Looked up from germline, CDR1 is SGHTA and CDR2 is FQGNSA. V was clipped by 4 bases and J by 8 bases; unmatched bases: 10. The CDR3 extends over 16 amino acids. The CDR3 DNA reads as TGTGCCAGCAGCTCAGACAGGGGGCGAGGAAGGGAAAAACTGTTTTTT. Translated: CASSSDRGRGREKLFF.

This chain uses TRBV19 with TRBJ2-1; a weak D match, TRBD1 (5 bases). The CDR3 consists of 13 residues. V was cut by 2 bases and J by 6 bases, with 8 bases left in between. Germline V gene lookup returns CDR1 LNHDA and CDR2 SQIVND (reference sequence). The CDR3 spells CASSITQGNEQFF. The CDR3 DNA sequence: TGTGCCAGTAGTATAACCCAGGGCAATGAGCAGTTCTTC.

CDR3 bases: TGTGCCAGCAGCACTAGCGGGAGGGAATCTTCCGCGCAGTATTTT. This encodes CASSTSGRESSAQYF. The chain employs TRBV7-2 and TRBJ2-3, with TRBD2 identical over 13 bases. Looked up from germline, CDR1 is SGHTA and CDR2 is FQGNSA. The CDR3 is 15 amino acids. The J segment lost 10 bases and the V segment lost 5 bases, leaving 9 bases of the junction unmatched.

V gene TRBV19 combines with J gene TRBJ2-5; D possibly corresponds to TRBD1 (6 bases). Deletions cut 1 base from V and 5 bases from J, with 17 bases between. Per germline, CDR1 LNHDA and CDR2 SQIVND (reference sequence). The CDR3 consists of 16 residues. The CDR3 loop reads CASSIGSRQARETQYF. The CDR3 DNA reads TGTGCCAGTAGTATAGGGAGCCGACAGGCAAGGGAGACCCAGTACTTC.

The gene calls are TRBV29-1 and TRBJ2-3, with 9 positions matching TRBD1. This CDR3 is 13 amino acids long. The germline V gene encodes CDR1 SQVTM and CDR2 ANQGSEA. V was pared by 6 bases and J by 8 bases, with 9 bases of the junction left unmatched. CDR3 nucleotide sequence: TGCAGCGTCGCCGGACAGGGGAGGAGTACGCAGTATTTT. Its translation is CSVAGQGRSTQYF.

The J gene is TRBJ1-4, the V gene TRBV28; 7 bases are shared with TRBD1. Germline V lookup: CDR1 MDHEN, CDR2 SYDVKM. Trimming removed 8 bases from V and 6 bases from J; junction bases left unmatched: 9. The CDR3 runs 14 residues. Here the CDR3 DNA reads TGTGCCAGCCGAAGTCCCGGGACAGATGAAAAACTGTTTTTT. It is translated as CASRSPGTDEKLFF.

This chain's CDR3 is CSVADRPGEKLFF. CDR3 coding DNA: TGCAGCGTTGCCGACAGGCCAGGCGAAAAACTGTTTTTT. The chain has TRBV29-1 and TRBJ1-4, with D possibly matching TRBD1 (6 bases). The V end was cut by 4 bases, the J end by 8 bases, with 14 bases between. The germline CDR1 and CDR2 sequences are SQVTM and ANQGSEA. The CDR3 length is 13 residues.

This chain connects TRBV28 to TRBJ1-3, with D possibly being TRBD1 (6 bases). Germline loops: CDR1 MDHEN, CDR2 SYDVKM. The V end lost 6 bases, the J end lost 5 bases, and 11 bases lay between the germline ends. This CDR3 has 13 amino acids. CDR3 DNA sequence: TGTGCCAGCAGCTTGGGACATCGAAACACCATATATTTT. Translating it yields CASSLGHRNTIYF.

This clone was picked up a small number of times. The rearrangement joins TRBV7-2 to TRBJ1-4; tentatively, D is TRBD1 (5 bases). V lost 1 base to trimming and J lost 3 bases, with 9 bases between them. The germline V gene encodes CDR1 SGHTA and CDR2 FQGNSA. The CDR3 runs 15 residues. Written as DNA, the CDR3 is TGTGCCAGCAGCTTAGTTTGGGGGGCTAATGAAAAACTGTTTTTT. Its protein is CASSLVWGANEKLFF.

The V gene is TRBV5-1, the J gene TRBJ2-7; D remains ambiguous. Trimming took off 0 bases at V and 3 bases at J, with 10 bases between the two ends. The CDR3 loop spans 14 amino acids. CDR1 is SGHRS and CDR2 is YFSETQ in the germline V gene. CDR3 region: CASSLDQFGYEQYV. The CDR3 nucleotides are TGCGCCAGCAGCTTGGACCAGTTTGGCTACGAGCAGTACGTC.

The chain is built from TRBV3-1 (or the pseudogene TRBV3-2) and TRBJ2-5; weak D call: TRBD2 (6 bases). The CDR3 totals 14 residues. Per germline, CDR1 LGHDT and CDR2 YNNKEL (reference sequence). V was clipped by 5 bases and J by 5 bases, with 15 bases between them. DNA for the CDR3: TGTGCCAGCAGCTCCCTAGCGAAGGGGGAGACCCAGTACTTC. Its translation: CASSSLAKGETQYF.

CDR3 bases: TGTGCCAGCAGTCCCGACAGGGATGGCTACACCTTC. This encodes CASSPDRDGYTF. J is TRBJ1-2 and V is TRBV28, with 7 bases fitting TRBD1. CDR1 is MDHEN, CDR2 SYDVKM, per germline. V lost 5 bases, J lost 6 bases, and 3 bases stayed unmatched. The CDR3 runs 12 residues.

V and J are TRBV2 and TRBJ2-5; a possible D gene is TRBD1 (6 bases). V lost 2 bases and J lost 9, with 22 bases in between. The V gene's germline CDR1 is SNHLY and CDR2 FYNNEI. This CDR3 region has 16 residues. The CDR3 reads CASSEWGRGSNGAQYF. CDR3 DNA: TGTGCCAGCAGTGAATGGGGGCGCGGATCGAACGGAGCCCAGTACTTC.

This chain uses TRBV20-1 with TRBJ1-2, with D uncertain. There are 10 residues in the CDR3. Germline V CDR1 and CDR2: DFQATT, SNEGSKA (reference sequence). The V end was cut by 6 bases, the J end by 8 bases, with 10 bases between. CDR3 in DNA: TGCAGTGCCCTTCGGGAAGGCTACACCTTC. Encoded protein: CSALREGYTF.